The clone carrying this T cell receptor beta chain was seen repeatedly, ten times or more. Antigen unknown. This sample stems from a study of T cells in Graves' hyperthyroidism and ophthalmopathy. The CDR3 sequence is 14 residues long. The germline CDR1 and CDR2 sequences are SGDLS and YYNGEE. Trimming pared 0 bases from V and 5 bases from J, leaving 9 bases between. Uncontrolled infection, other autoimmune disease, pregnancy or lactation excluded patients. Diagnostic assessment was based on clinical symptoms, serum thyroxine and TRAb, thyroid ultrasound and orbital computed tomography. What was amplified from RNA transcripts were TCR beta CDR3 regions. HTBI primers drove first-round RT-PCR of the TCR CDR3. TCRdb processed the multiplex PCR reads anew with MiXCR; each CDR3 protein has one entry. The repertoire holds about 420,000 distinct CDR3 sequences, with around a sixth as singletons. Findings and limits, study-wide: Ophthalmopathy was model-predicted a median around seven months pre-onset. Most expanded thyroid clonotypes above 0.001 recurred in blood.

The sequenced sample consisted of blood. The source of this sequence is a woman aged 18 to 35 with Graves' hyperthyroidism. This sequence joins TRBV9 and TRBJ1-5, with TRBD1 as a possible D gene (6 bases). The CDR3 here is CASSVEGEDQPQHF. The CDR3 nucleotides are TGTGCCAGCAGCGTAGAGGGGGAGGATCAGCCCCAGCATTTT. The full variable domain, completed using reference TRBV9 and TRBJ1-5, is DSGVTQTPKHLITATGQRVTLRCSPRSGDLSVYWYQQSLDQGLQFLIQYYNGEERAKGNILERFSAQQFPDLHSELNLSSLELGDSALYFCASSVEGEDQPQHFGDGTRLSIL.